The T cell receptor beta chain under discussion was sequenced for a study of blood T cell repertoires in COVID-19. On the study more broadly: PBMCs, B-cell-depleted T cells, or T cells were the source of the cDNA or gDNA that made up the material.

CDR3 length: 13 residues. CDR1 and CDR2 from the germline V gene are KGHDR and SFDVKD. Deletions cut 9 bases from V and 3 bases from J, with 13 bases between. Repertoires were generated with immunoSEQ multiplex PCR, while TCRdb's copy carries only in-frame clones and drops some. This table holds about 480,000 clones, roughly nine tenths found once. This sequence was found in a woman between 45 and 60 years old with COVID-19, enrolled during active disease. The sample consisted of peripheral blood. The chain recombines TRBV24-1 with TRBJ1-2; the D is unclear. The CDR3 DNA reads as TGTGCCACCCCCCGAGGCGTTCACTATGGCTACACCTTC. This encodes CATPRGVHYGYTF.